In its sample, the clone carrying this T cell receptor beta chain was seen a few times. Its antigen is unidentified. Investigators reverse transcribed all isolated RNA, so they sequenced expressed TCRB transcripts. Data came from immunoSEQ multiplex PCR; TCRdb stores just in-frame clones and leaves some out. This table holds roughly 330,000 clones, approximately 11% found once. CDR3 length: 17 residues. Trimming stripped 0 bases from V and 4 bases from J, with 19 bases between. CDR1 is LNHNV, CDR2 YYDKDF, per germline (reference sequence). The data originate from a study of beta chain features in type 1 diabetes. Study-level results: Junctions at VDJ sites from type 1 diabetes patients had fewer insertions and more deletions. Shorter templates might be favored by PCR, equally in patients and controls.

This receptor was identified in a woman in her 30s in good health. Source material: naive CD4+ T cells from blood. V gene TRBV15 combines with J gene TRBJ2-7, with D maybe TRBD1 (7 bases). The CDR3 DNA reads TGTGCCACCAGCAGAGAGCGGAGACGGGCAGGGGGGTACGAGCAGTACTTC. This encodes CATSRERRRAGGYEQYF.